This T cell receptor (beta chain) emerged from a study of CD4 T cells in relation to SARS-CoV-2 and coronaviruses. Study at large: The HLA restriction of the shared crossreactive spike epitopes was mapped. Study results and caveats: Monoreactive clones expanded significantly more to SARS-CoV-2 than crossreactive clones did.

The assay was immunoSEQ multiplex PCR, and TCRdb's table has in-frame clones only and misses some. The sample lists some 40,000 clones, 70% to 90% occurring once. The CDR3 consists of 12 residues. Trimming removed 1 base from V and 7 bases from J, with 5 bases in between. Germline CDR1 is SGHDN and CDR2 is FVKESK. Concerning this clone itself: Its matching antigen is unknown.

Sequences were obtained from memory CD4+ T cells from PBMCs. This TCR was recovered from an adult with COVID-19. The chain links TRBV14 to TRBJ1-3; no firm D call. The CDR3 loop reads CASSQVWNTIYF. CDR3 DNA: TGTGCCAGCAGCCAAGTTTGGAACACCATATATTTT.